This T cell receptor (beta chain) is from a study of T cells in localized non-small cell lung cancer. This CDR3 spans 16 amino acids. V lost 5 bases and J lost 5; bases outside the gene matches: 11. The germline V gene encodes CDR1 SGHRS and CDR2 YFSETQ. Data came from immunoSEQ multiplex PCR; TCRdb stores just in-frame clones and leaves some out. This table has about 72,000 clones, almost 85% appearing once. Broader study findings: Since sequencing was restricted to only one region of the tumor, intratumor heterogeneity remains a possibility. Within adjacent lung there appeared a median approximately 58 of the top 100 tumor clones. A higher density of T cells in blood coincided with extended overall survival. Tumor trailed uninvolved adjacent lung in T cell clonality, which peaked there.

About this clone itself: Its target is not known.

Here the sequenced sample was peripheral blood, taken before any cancer treatment. The TCR sequence derives from a female donor over 55 with stage I lung adenocarcinoma. The chain is built from TRBV5-1 and TRBJ2-2; 8 nucleotides agree with TRBD2. CDR3 loop: CASSFMSGSKTGELFF. Here the CDR3 DNA reads TGCGCCAGCAGTTTTATGAGCGGGAGTAAGACCGGGGAGCTGTTTTTT.